This TCR beta chain derives from a study of identical twins. General study points: Memory repertoires showed no such pattern, whereas abundant cord blood beta clonotypes carried fewer insertions.

This clonotype was detected ten times or more. Its specificity is not known. Template switching added a universal primer site, and cDNA bore unique molecular identifiers. TCRdb re-called the 5' RACE reads through MiXCR, storing one row per CDR3 protein. The repertoire holds a few hundred thousand distinct CDR3 sequences, with 7.5% to 10% as singletons. Per the germline V gene, CDR1 is DFQATT and CDR2 is SNEGSKA (reference sequence). Trimming left V 6 bases short and J 5 bases short, with 8 bases between. The length of the CDR3 is 11 residues. A further study also used this sample, focusing on yellow fever vaccine responses in identical twins. In that study: Reportedly, twins' vaccine T cell responses looked partly convergent and partly personalized.

The chain links TRBV20-1 to TRBJ2-4; no definite D call. The clonotype comes from a woman aged 18-29 years in good health. Specimen: PBMCs. The CDR3 sequence: CSAERENIQYF. CDR3 nucleotides: TGCAGTGCCGAACGCGAAAACATTCAGTACTTC.